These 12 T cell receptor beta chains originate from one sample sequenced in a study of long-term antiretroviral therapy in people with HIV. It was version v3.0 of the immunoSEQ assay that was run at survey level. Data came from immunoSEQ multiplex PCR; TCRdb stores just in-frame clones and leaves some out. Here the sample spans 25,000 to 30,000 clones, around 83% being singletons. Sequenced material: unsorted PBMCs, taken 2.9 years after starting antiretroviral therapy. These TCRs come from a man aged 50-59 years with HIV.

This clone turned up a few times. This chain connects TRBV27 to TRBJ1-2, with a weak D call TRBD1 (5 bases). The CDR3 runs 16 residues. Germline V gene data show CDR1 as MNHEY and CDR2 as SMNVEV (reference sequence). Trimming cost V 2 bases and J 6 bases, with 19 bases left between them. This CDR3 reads CASSLTGQGPSDGYTF. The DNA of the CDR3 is TGTGCCAGCAGTTTAACGGGGCAGGGCCCGTCGGATGGCTACACCTTC.

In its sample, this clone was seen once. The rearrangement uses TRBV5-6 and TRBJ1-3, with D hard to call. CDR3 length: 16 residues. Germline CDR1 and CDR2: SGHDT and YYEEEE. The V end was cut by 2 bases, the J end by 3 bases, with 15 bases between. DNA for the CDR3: TGTGCCAGCAGCTTAGGAGTGAGAGTCAGTGGAAACACCATATATTTT. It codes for CASSLGVRVSGNTIYF.

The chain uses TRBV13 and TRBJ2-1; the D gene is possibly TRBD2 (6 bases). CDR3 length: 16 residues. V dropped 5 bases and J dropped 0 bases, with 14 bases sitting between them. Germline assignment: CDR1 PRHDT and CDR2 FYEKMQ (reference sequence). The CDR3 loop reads CASSPLGRSSYNEQFF. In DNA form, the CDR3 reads TGTGCCAGCAGCCCTTTGGGGAGGAGCTCCTACAATGAGCAGTTCTTC.

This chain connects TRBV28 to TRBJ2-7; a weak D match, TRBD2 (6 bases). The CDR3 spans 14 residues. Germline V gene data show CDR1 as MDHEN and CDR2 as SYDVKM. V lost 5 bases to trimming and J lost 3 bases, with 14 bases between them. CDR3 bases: TGTGCCAGCAGTCGGCCGGGGGATCGCTACGAGCAGTACTTC. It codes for CASSRPGDRYEQYF.

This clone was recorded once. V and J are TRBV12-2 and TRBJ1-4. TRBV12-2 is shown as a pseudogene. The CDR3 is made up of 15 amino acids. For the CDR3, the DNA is TGTGCAAGTCGCTTAGTGGGTTTCACTAATGAAAAACTGTTTTTT. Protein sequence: CASRLVGFTNEKLFF.

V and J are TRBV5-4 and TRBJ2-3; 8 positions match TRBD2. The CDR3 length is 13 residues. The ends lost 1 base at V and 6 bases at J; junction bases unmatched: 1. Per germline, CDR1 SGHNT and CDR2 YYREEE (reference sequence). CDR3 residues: CASSLPSGDTQYF. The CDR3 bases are TGTGCCAGCAGCTTGCCTAGCGGGGATACGCAGTATTTT.

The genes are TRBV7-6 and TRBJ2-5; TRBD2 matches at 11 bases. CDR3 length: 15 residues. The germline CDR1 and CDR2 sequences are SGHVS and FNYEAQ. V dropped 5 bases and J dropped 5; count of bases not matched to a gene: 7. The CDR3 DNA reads TGTGCCAGCAGCCTTAGCGGGGGGGCCTGGGAGACCCAGTACTTC. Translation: CASSLSGGAWETQYF. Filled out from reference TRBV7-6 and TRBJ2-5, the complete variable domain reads GAGVSQSPRYKVTKRGQDVALRCDPISGHVSLYWYRQALGQGPEFLTYFNYEAQQDKSGLPNDRFSAERPEGSISTLTIQRTEQRDSAMYRCASSLSGGAWETQYFGPGTRLLVL.

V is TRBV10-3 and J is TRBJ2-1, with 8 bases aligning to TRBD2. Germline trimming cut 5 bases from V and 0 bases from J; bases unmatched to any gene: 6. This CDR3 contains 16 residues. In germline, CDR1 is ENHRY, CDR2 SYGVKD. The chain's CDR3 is CAISSGGARSYNEQFF. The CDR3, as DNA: TGTGCCATCAGTAGCGGGGGTGCCCGCTCCTACAATGAGCAGTTCTTC.

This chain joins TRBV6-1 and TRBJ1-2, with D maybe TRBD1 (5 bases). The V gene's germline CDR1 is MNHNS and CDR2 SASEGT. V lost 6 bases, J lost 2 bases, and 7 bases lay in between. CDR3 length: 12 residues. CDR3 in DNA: TGTGCCAGCAGGACAGAAAACTATGGCTACACCTTC. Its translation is CASRTENYGYTF.

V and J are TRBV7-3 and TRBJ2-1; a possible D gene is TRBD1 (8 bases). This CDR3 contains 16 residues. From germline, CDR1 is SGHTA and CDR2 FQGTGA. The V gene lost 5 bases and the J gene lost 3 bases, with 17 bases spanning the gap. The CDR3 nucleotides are TGTGCCAGCAGCCTCACAGGGGGGGGCTTCTACAATGAGCAGTTCTTC. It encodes CASSLTGGGFYNEQFF. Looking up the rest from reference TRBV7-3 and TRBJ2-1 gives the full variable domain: GAGVSQTPSNKVTEKGKYVELRCDPISGHTALYWYRQSLGQGPEFLIYFQGTGAADDSGLPNDRFFAVRPEGSVSTLKIQRTERGDSAVYLCASSLTGGGFYNEQFFGPGTRLTVL.

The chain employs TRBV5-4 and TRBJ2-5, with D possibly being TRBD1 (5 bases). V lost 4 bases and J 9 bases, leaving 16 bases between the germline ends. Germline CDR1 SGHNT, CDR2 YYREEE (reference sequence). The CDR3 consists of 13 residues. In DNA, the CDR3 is TGTGCCAGCAGCCTACCCGGGCAAGGGGCCCAGTACTTC. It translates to CASSLPGQGAQYF.

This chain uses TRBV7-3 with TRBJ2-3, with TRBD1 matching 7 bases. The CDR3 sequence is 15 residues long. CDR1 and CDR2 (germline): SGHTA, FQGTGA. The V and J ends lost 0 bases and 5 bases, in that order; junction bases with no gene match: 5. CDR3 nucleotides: TGTGCCAGCAGCTTAACAGGGGGCTATGGAGATACGCAGTATTTT. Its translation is CASSLTGGYGDTQYF.